The next 32 T cell receptor beta chains were all read from a single sample in a study of T-cell memory formation after mild COVID-19. TCRdb reprocessed the 5' RACE reads via MiXCR and lists one record per CDR3 protein. The sample yields about 400,000 distinct CDR3 sequences, 15% to 20% seen once. Sequences were obtained from PBMCs or a T cell subset sorted from them (not recorded which). These receptors all come from a man in his late teens or twenties who had mild COVID-19 (a few samples of this study predate the infection). Cell type and time point are not known.

This clonotype was counted many times. The rearrangement links TRBV3-2 to TRBJ2-7; the table's D call, TRBD1, was not checked against the DNA. TRBV3-2 is a known pseudogene. This CDR3 has 14 amino acids. This CDR3 reads CASSQETGGYEQYV. In DNA, the CDR3 is TGTGCCAGCAGCCAAGAGACAGGGGGCTACGAGCAGTACGTC.

The chain uses TRBV4-2 and TRBJ2-7, with 7 bases identical to TRBD1. CDR3 size: 15 residues. The germline V gene encodes CDR1 LGHNA and CDR2 YNFKEQ. Germline trimming cut 4 bases from V and 0 bases from J; bases unmatched to any gene: 6. The DNA for the CDR3 is TGTGCCAGCAGCCTGGGACAGTCAAGCTCCTACGAGCAGTACGTC. Its protein is CASSLGQSSSYEQYV.

In this sample, this clonotype turned up many times. The gene calls are TRBV5-1 and TRBJ1-1; 10 bases match TRBD1. The CDR3 has 16 amino acids. Trimming cost V 4 bases and J 2 bases; bases outside gene matches: 8. CDR1 is SGHRS, CDR2 YFSETQ, per germline. CDR3 bases: TGCGCCAGCAGCCCTGACAGGGGGCAACTAAACACTGAAGCTTTCTTT. It translates to CASSPDRGQLNTEAFF.

The chain links TRBV7-3 to TRBJ2-3, with TRBD2 identical over 9 bases. J was trimmed by 5 bases and V by 5 bases; bases with no gene match: 8. The CDR3 spans 15 residues. Germline V gives CDR1 SGHTA, CDR2 FQGTGA. The CDR3 loop reads CASSLWGGGEDTQYF. For the CDR3, the DNA is TGTGCCAGCAGCCTTTGGGGCGGGGGGGAAGATACGCAGTATTTT.

This clonotype was found many times. The chain joins TRBV7-9 to TRBJ2-3, with 8 bases fitting TRBD1. J lost 10 bases, V lost 5 bases, and 17 bases had no gene match. CDR3 size: 16 residues. Germline values: CDR1 SEHNR, CDR2 FQNEAQ (reference sequence). Here the CDR3 reads CASSPRTRTGTEAQYF. The CDR3, as DNA: TGTGCCAGCAGCCCCCGGACCCGGACAGGGACGGAGGCGCAGTATTTT.

This clonotype was detected only a few times. The chain is built from TRBV9 and TRBJ1-1, with no clear D. The germline CDR1 and CDR2 sequences are SGDLS and YYNGEE. V lost 0 bases and J 0 bases, leaving 6 bases between the germline ends. This CDR3 is built from 14 residues. CDR3 region: CASSVEAMNTEAFF. The CDR3, as DNA: TGTGCCAGCAGCGTAGAAGCTATGAACACTGAAGCTTTCTTT.

The DNA of the CDR3 is TGCGCCAGCAGCCATTTCCGGGACAGTGTCGTTGGGGAGCTGTTTTTT. Its protein product is CASSHFRDSVVGELFF. The J gene is TRBJ2-2, the V gene TRBV4-1, with 7 bases identical to TRBD1. The J segment lost 8 bases and the V segment lost 3 bases, leaving 12 bases of the junction unmatched. Germline assignment: CDR1 MGHRA and CDR2 YSYEKL. CDR3 length: 16 residues.

As concerns this clonotype: One end of the junction does not line up with germline, which may come from a read error. The chain has TRBV24-1 and TRBJ2-5, with no clear D. The CDR3 spans 13 residues. Per germline, CDR1 KGHDR and CDR2 SFDVKD. The CDR3 DNA sequence: TGTGCCACCAGTGGGTGGCCCGGAGAGACCAAGTACTTC. Translated: CATSGWPGETKYF.

This clonotype was seen repeatedly, ten times or more. CDR3 residues: CASSLRRANQETQYF. CDR3 nucleotide sequence: TGTGCCAGCAGCTTAAGGAGGGCTAACCAAGAGACCCAGTACTTC. This chain joins TRBV7-2 and TRBJ2-5; possibly TRBD2 for D (6 bases). CDR3 length equals 15 residues. Germline values: CDR1 SGHTA, CDR2 FQGNSA. Between the trimmed V and J ends, which lost 2 bases and 0 bases, there was a span of 10 bases.

This chain uses TRBV4-2 with TRBJ2-3; 7 bases line up with TRBD2. The CDR3 is 16 amino acids. Germline CDR1 reads LGHNA; CDR2 reads YNFKEQ. V trimming: 1 base; J trimming: 0 bases; junction bases outside the gene matches: 4. In DNA form, the CDR3 reads TGTGCCAGCAGCCAAGGGGAGGGACTGAGCACAGATACGCAGTATTTT. This encodes CASSQGEGLSTDTQYF.

This clonotype has only a few counts. The chain joins TRBV7-3 to TRBJ2-2; D gene ambiguous. The germline V and J ends were trimmed by 0 bases and 8 bases, with 13 bases remaining between them. The germline gives CDR1 SGHTA, CDR2 FQGTGA. The CDR3 sequence is 15 residues long. CDR3 nucleotide sequence: TGTGCCAGCAGCTTAACAGGGTCCGCGAGAGGGGAGCTGTTTTTT. Translated, it gives CASSLTGSARGELFF.

This clonotype has just one count. A much larger clone is a single base away; this may be a read error. The chain is built from TRBV12-3 or TRBV12-4 and TRBJ1-1; 10 bases fit TRBD1. The CDR3 sequence is 11 residues long. V shed 6 bases and J 10 bases; nucleotides not matched to a gene: 2. CDR3 protein: CASSWDRGAFF. The CDR3 DNA is TGTGCCAGCAGCTGGGACAGGGGAGCTTTCTTT.

The chain uses TRBV5-1 and TRBJ1-6; D possibly corresponds to TRBD1 (5 bases). From germline, CDR1 is SGHRS and CDR2 YFSETQ. V was pared by 4 bases and J by 9 bases, with 11 bases between. The CDR3 contains 13 residues. CDR3 region: CASSLAGFSPLHF. For the CDR3, the DNA is TGCGCCAGCAGCCTTGCAGGGTTTTCACCCCTCCACTTT.

This clonotype was seen many times. The CDR3: CASSQPSAGRETQYF. The CDR3 region has the DNA TGTGCCAGCAGCCAACCATCGGCGGGAAGAGAGACCCAGTACTTC. V gene TRBV7-9 combines with J gene TRBJ2-5; TRBD2 is a possible D gene (6 bases). The CDR3 covers 15 residues. V was shortened by 5 bases and J by 4 bases, with 17 bases between the two germline ends. Germline V gene data show CDR1 as SEHNR and CDR2 as FQNEAQ (reference sequence). Full variable domain (rest looked up from reference TRBV7-9 and TRBJ2-5): DTGVSQNPRHKITKRGQNVTFRCDPISEHNRLYWYRQTLGQGPEFLTYFQNEAQLEKSRLLSDRFSAERPKGSFSTLEIQRTEQGDSAMYLCASSQPSAGRETQYFGPGTRLLVL.

The chain combines TRBV29-1 with TRBJ2-3, with D perhaps matching TRBD2 (5 bases). Germline assignment: CDR1 SQVTM and CDR2 ANQGSEA. The CDR3 runs 13 residues. Trimming took off 3 bases at V and 3 bases at J, with 10 bases between the two ends. The CDR3 bases are TGCAGCGTTGACGGACTGGATACAGATACGCAGTATTTT. This sequence encodes CSVDGLDTDTQYF.

This clonotype was found a few times. The chain carries TRBV7-9 and TRBJ2-1, with D maybe TRBD1 (6 bases). CDR1 is SEHNR, CDR2 FQNEAQ, per germline (reference sequence). The CDR3 is 17 amino acids. V was pared by 6 bases and J by 3 bases, with 21 bases between. As DNA, the CDR3 is TGTGCCAGCAGTCCCGGGACACTATTTCGTAACTACAATGAGCAGTTCTTC. Amino acid sequence: CASSPGTLFRNYNEQFF.

This chain joins TRBV6-5 and TRBJ1-5; TRBD1 agrees at 9 bases. The ends lost 5 bases at V and 6 bases at J; junction bases unmatched: 8. Per germline, CDR1 MNHEY and CDR2 SVGAGI. This CDR3 has 15 residues. The CDR3 here is CASSPTGGRGQPQHF. CDR3 sequence (DNA): TGTGCCAGCAGTCCTACAGGGGGCAGGGGTCAGCCCCAGCATTTT.

This clonotype was seen repeatedly, ten times or more. J is TRBJ1-5 and V is TRBV27, with TRBD1 matching over 11 bases. The CDR3 is 15 residues long. Germline loops: CDR1 MNHEY, CDR2 SMNVEV (reference sequence). With 6 bases clipped from V and 7 bases from J, the junction kept 8 bases outside the gene matches. The CDR3 sequence: CASRPDRGLGQPQHF. The CDR3 DNA is TGTGCCAGCAGACCGGACAGGGGGCTAGGGCAGCCCCAGCATTTT.

The gene calls are TRBV18 and TRBJ2-7; 7 bases map to TRBD1. The germline V gene has CDR1 KGHSH and CDR2 LQKENI. This CDR3 has 13 residues. After removal of 6 bases from V and 6 bases from J, the junction contained 8 bases not matched to a gene. This chain's CDR3 is CASSQQQGSEQYF. CDR3 nucleotides: TGTGCCAGCTCCCAACAACAGGGGAGCGAGCAGTACTTC.

This clonotype was detected only a few times. At one end, the junction sequence differs from germline, possibly due to a read error. The chain combines TRBV5-1 with TRBJ1-1, with 7 bases aligning to TRBD1. The germline CDR1 and CDR2 sequences are SGHRS and YFSETQ. This CDR3 spans 13 amino acids. DNA for the CDR3: TGCGCCAGCAGCGCTCCGGGACAGTCTGAAACTTTCTTT. This sequence encodes CASSAPGQSETFF. The full variable domain, with the rest looked up from reference TRBV5-1 and TRBJ1-1, is KAGVTQTPRYLIKTRGQQVTLSCSPISGHRSVSWYQQTPGQGLQFLFEYFSETQRNKGNFPGRFSGRQFSNSRSEMNVSTLELGDSALYLCASSAPGQSETFFGQGTRLTVV.

This clonotype has just a few counts. This rearrangement joins TRBV15 to TRBJ2-3, with 11 bases lining up with TRBD2. The CDR3 loop spans 14 amino acids. J gave up 5 bases and V 5 bases, and 3 bases lay outside the gene matches. Looked up from germline, CDR1 is LNHNV and CDR2 is YYDKDF (reference sequence). Here the CDR3 reads CATSWGLAEDTQYF. The CDR3 DNA is TGTGCCACCAGCTGGGGACTAGCGGAAGATACGCAGTATTTT.

This clonotype was recorded a few times. In DNA, the CDR3 is TGCGCCAGCAGCTTGGGCGAGAGAAATGAAAAACTGTTTTTT. This sequence encodes CASSLGERNEKLFF. The chain is built from TRBV5-1 and TRBJ1-4; D is undetermined. The CDR3 has 14 residues. Trimming took off 0 bases at V and 5 bases at J, with 8 bases between the two ends. The germline V gene has CDR1 SGHRS and CDR2 YFSETQ.

This clonotype was found many times. The chain uses TRBV11-2 and TRBJ2-5, with D tentatively TRBD1 or TRBD2 (5 bases each). Trimming shortened V by 4 bases and J by 9 bases, and 18 bases separated the two germline ends. CDR1 is SGHAT and CDR2 is FQNNGV in the germline V gene. CDR3 length equals 14 residues. Here the CDR3 reads CASSSGTRLGAQYF. The DNA of the CDR3 is TGTGCCAGCAGCTCCGGGACCCGTCTTGGAGCCCAGTACTTC.

This clonotype was seen ten or more times. The chain joins TRBV4-1 to TRBJ2-2; 8 bases agree with TRBD2. The V segment lost 1 base and the J segment 4 bases; nucleotides outside the gene matches: 2. Germline CDR1 is MGHRA and CDR2 is YSYEKL. The CDR3 has 15 residues. The CDR3 region has the DNA TGCGCCAGCAGCCAAGCGGGGGGGCGCACCGGGGAGCTGTTTTTT. Translated: CASSQAGGRTGELFF.

This clonotype was counted a few times. The chain is built from TRBV10-3 and TRBJ2-5; TRBD2 aligns across 9 bases. CDR1 ENHRY and CDR2 SYGVKD come from the germline V gene. With V trimmed by 7 bases and J by 2 bases, 5 bases remained unmatched. This CDR3 has 14 amino acids. DNA for the CDR3: TGTGCCATCACGAGGCGGGGGGGACAAGAGACCCAGTACTTC. Protein product: CAITRRGGQETQYF.

The rearrangement joins TRBV27 to TRBJ1-1; tentative D call: TRBD1 (6 bases). The germline gives CDR1 MNHEY, CDR2 SMNVEV (reference sequence). Trimming cost V 6 bases and J 7 bases, with 24 bases left between them. The CDR3 runs 16 residues. CDR3 sequence reads: CASSWGAGLHSGEAFF. CDR3 in DNA: TGTGCCAGCAGCTGGGGGGCAGGGCTCCACTCGGGTGAAGCTTTCTTT.

This clonotype showed up just a few times. CDR3 DNA: TGTGCCAGCAGTGAACAGGGAAGACTCACTGAAGCTTTCTTT. It specifies CASSEQGRLTEAFF. This chain connects TRBV2 to TRBJ1-1; a possible D gene is TRBD1 (5 bases). This CDR3 region has 14 residues. Trimming shortened V by 2 bases and J by 4 bases, and 11 bases separated the two germline ends. Looked up from germline, CDR1 is SNHLY and CDR2 is FYNNEI.

This clonotype was recorded many times. The genes are TRBV7-2 and TRBJ2-3; possibly TRBD1 for D (6 bases). CDR3 size: 17 residues. Looked up from germline, CDR1 is SGHTA and CDR2 is FQGNSA. The V end lost 0 bases, the J end lost 0 bases, and 13 bases lay between the germline ends. CDR3 sequence: CASSLAQGTPSTDTQYF. In DNA form, the CDR3 reads TGTGCCAGCAGCTTAGCGCAGGGGACCCCTAGCACAGATACGCAGTATTTT.

The rearrangement links TRBV2 to TRBJ2-2, with D perhaps matching TRBD1 (6 bases). V was cut by 9 bases and J by 4 bases, with 12 bases left in between. Germline loops: CDR1 SNHLY, CDR2 FYNNEI. The CDR3 is 13 residues long. CDR3 sequence reads: CARKGGTTGELFF. As DNA, the CDR3 is TGTGCCAGAAAAGGGGGTACCACCGGGGAGCTGTTTTTT.

This clonotype was detected only a few times. The gene calls are TRBV6-2 or TRBV6-3 and TRBJ2-2; D is possibly TRBD1 (5 bases). Per the germline V gene, CDR1 is MNHEY and CDR2 is SVGEGT. The V and J ends lost 8 bases and 5 bases respectively, with 6 bases between them. The CDR3 totals 11 residues. The CDR3 region has the DNA TGTGCCAGCGGACATACCGGGGAGCTGTTTTTT. Its protein product is CASGHTGELFF.

This clonotype was seen only a few times. This sequence joins TRBV7-9 and TRBJ2-7, with TRBD1 identical over 9 bases. This CDR3 spans 15 amino acids. In germline, CDR1 is SEHNR, CDR2 FQNEAQ (reference sequence). With 6 bases clipped from V and 5 bases from J, the junction kept 11 bases outside the gene matches. For the CDR3, the DNA is TGTGCCAGCAGTTCCCCTGGACAGGGGTTGAACGAGCAGTACTTC. Translated, it gives CASSSPGQGLNEQYF. The full variable domain, completed using reference TRBV7-9 and TRBJ2-7, is DTGVSQNPRHKITKRGQNVTFRCDPISEHNRLYWYRQTLGQGPEFLTYFQNEAQLEKSRLLSDRFSAERPKGSFSTLEIQRTEQGDSAMYLCASSSPGQGLNEQYFGPGTRLTVT.

There are a few counts of this clonotype. The rearrangement joins TRBV24-1 to TRBJ1-1; 8 bases fit TRBD1. Germline CDR1 reads KGHDR; CDR2 reads SFDVKD. The CDR3 loop spans 14 amino acids. V dropped 6 bases and J dropped 9; count of bases not matched to a gene: 11. The CDR3, as DNA: TGTGCCACCAGTCCTAGGGCAGGGGGCTCGAAAGCTTTCTTT. The encoded protein is CATSPRAGGSKAFF.